Listed below are T cell receptor beta chains from one sample, sequenced in a study of shared clonotypes between healthy human individuals. The table came from immunoSEQ multiplex PCR; TCRdb's copy has only in-frame clones and leaves some out. The sample holds about 2.1 million clones; 90% to 95% are singletons and the top ten take roughly 1.7%. Sequences were obtained from naive CD8+ T cells from PBMCs. These receptors were collected from a man aged 18 to 35 in good health. Some clones in this sample may be carry-over from other donors' samples. Each CDR3 is given with its conserved first and last residue. Fields, in order: V gene, D gene, J gene, clone size, CDR3 protein, CDR3 DNA. D genes are given only for firm matches. A row's size may be missing; if present it is once, few, many or a size class.

>TRBV4-1|NA|TRBJ2-1|NA
CASSPLVGGIYNEQFF
TGCGCCAGCAGCCCTCTAGTGGGGGGCATCTACAATGAGCAGTTCTTC
>TRBV5-1|NA|TRBJ2-2|once
CASSLEEGPGTGELFF
TGCGCCAGCAGCTTGGAAGAGGGCCCGGGCACCGGGGAGCTGTTTTTT
>TRBV12-5|TRBD2|TRBJ2-1|NA
CASGLTSGWGFNEQFF
TGTGCTAGTGGTTTGACTAGCGGGTGGGGTTTCAATGAGCAGTTCTTC
>TRBV9|TRBD1|TRBJ2-2|NA
CASSLGDRGRGELFF
TGTGCCAGCAGCCTCGGGGACAGGGGAAGAGGGGAGCTGTTTTTT
>TRBV7-9|TRBD2|TRBJ2-2|NA
CASSEKGLAGGTGELFF
TGTGCCAGCAGCGAAAAAGGACTAGCGGGAGGAACCGGGGAGCTGTTTTTT
>TRBV28|NA|TRBJ2-3|once
CASSLVGSEDTQYF
TGTGCCAGCAGTTTAGTCGGCAGCGAGGATACGCAGTATTTT
>TRBV14|NA|TRBJ2-7|NA
CASSQVPRSEQYF
TGTGCCAGCAGCCAAGTCCCCCGTTCCGAGCAGTACTTC
>TRBV27|NA|TRBJ2-7|NA
CASSLSGGDQTYEQYF
TGTGCCAGCAGTTTATCGGGGGGAGATCAGACCTACGAGCAGTACTTC
>TRBV19|NA|TRBJ2-3|NA
CASSIDLESTDTQYF
TGTGCCAGTAGTATAGATCTCGAAAGCACAGATACGCAGTATTTT
>TRBV9|TRBD1|TRBJ1-2|NA
CASSPSRGGDRRNYTF
TGTGCCAGCAGCCCCTCCCGGGGGGGGGACAGGCGCAACTACACCTTC
>TRBV7-9|NA|TRBJ1-1|NA
CAIDTEAFF
TGTGCCATCGATACTGAAGCTTTCTTT
>TRBV5-1|TRBD1|TRBJ1-2|NA
CASSLDKGQGVGGYTF
TGCGCCAGCAGCTTGGATAAGGGACAGGGAGTTGGGGGCTACACCTTC
>TRBV10-2|NA|TRBJ2-1|NA
CASSVSGSYNEQFF
TGCGCCAGCAGTGTGAGCGGCTCCTACAATGAGCAGTTCTTC
>TRBV14|TRBD2|TRBJ2-1|NA
CASSQLALAGMDNEQFF
TGTGCCAGCAGCCAATTGGCACTAGCGGGAATGGATAATGAGCAGTTCTTC
>TRBV9|TRBD2|TRBJ2-3|NA
CASSPPGGREDRDTQYF
TGTGCCAGCTCTCCCCCCGGCGGGAGGGAGGATAGAGATACGCAGTATTTT
>TRBV7-8|NA|TRBJ2-7|NA
CASSASTLRAYEQYF
TGTGCCAGCAGCGCGTCGACCCTTCGGGCCTACGAGCAGTACTTC
>TRBV9|TRBD1|TRBJ1-3|NA
CASSGTGTGLRPSGNTIYF
TGTGCCAGCAGCGGAACCGGGACAGGGTTAAGGCCCTCTGGAAACACCATATATTTT
>TRBV2|NA|TRBJ2-2|NA
CASSEGVGIIGELFF
TGTGCCAGCAGTGAAGGGGTTGGGATCATCGGGGAGCTGTTTTTT
>TRBV28|TRBD1|TRBJ1-2|NA
CASTPSPGGHRYGYTF
TGTGCCAGCACCCCGAGCCCAGGGGGCCATCGCTATGGCTACACCTTC
>TRBV28|NA|TRBJ2-5|NA
CASSLEEGEGQETQYF
TGTGCCAGCAGTTTAGAGGAGGGAGAGGGGCAAGAGACCCAGTACTTC
>TRBV9|NA|TRBJ2-1|NA
CASSDTGYNEQFF
TGTGCCAGCAGCGATACAGGGTATAATGAGCAGTTCTTC
>TRBV7-9|NA|TRBJ2-1|NA
CASSLDRFNEQFF
TGTGCCAGCAGCTTGGACAGATTCAATGAGCAGTTCTTC
>TRBV7-9|NA|TRBJ2-5|once
CASSPRVQETQYF
TGTGCCAGCAGCCCCAGAGTTCAAGAGACCCAGTACTTC
>TRBV6-6|NA|TRBJ2-1|NA
CASSQDSLAVDEQFF
TGTGCCAGCAGCCAGGACTCTTTAGCGGTCGATGAGCAGTTCTTC
>TRBV27|NA|TRBJ2-3|NA
CASGPSGGGTDTQYF
TGTGCCAGCGGCCCCTCGGGCGGCGGGACAGATACGCAGTATTTT
>TRBV5-4|NA|TRBJ2-7|NA
CASSLGGIYEQYF
TGTGCCAGCAGCTTGGGTGGTATCTACGAGCAGTACTTC
>TRBV5-1|NA|TRBJ1-1|once
CASNFMTANMNTEAFF
TGCGCCAGCAACTTCATGACAGCGAATATGAACACTGAAGCTTTCTTT
>TRBV10-3|NA|TRBJ1-1|NA
CAIAPIGSFMNTEAFF
TGTGCCATCGCCCCCATAGGTTCTTTCATGAACACTGAAGCTTTCTTT
>TRBV9|TRBD2|TRBJ2-1|NA
CASSPREGPYNEQFF
TGTGCCAGCAGCCCCCGGGAGGGCCCTTACAATGAGCAGTTCTTC
>TRBV15|NA|TRBJ2-7|NA
CATSTTNYEQYF
TGTGCCACCAGCACGACTAACTACGAGCAGTACTTC
>TRBV7-9|TRBD1|TRBJ1-2|NA
CASSSGTGNGYTF
TGTGCCAGCAGCTCAGGGACAGGCAATGGCTACACCTTC
>TRBV27|TRBD2|TRBJ2-1|NA
CASSPRTSGRNEQFF
TGTGCCAGCAGTCCCCGGACTAGCGGGAGAAATGAGCAGTTCTTC
>TRBV21-1|NA|TRBJ2-2|once
CAYRTSGTALDTGELFF
TGTGCCTACCGAACCTCCGGGACAGCGCTAGACACCGGGGAGCTGTTTTTT
>TRBV14|TRBD2|TRBJ2-4|NA
CASSRPQREAGVAKNIQYF
TGTGCCAGCAGCCGCCCCCAGCGGGAGGCCGGGGTTGCCAAAAACATTCAGTACTTC
>TRBV4-3|NA|TRBJ2-4|NA
CASSQDQGPKNIQYF
TGCGCCAGCAGCCAAGATCAGGGACCAAAAAACATTCAGTACTTC
>TRBV7-9|TRBD1|TRBJ1-4|NA
CASSLAWDSSSSEKLFF
TGTGCCAGCAGCTTAGCTTGGGACAGCTCCTCTAGTGAAAAACTGTTTTTT
>TRBV28|TRBD1|TRBJ2-7|NA
CASSWDRDNGYEQYF
TGTGCCAGCAGTTGGGACAGGGACAATGGCTACGAGCAGTACTTC
>TRBV28|TRBD2|TRBJ2-7|NA
CASSPLAGIYEQYF
TGTGCCAGCAGTCCACTAGCGGGCATCTACGAGCAGTACTTC
>TRBV9|TRBD1|TRBJ2-1|NA
CASSVDRGHVYEQFF
TGTGCCAGCAGCGTAGACAGGGGGCATGTGTATGAGCAGTTCTTC
>TRBV28|NA|TRBJ1-4|NA
CASSFSPGVVEKLFF
TGTGCCAGCAGTTTTTCCCCAGGGGTAGTGGAAAAACTGTTTTTT
>TRBV18|NA|TRBJ2-2|NA
CASSTDRTTGELFF
TGTGCCAGCTCAACCGACAGGACGACCGGGGAGCTGTTTTTT
>TRBV6-1|TRBD1|TRBJ1-2|NA
CASTRRDSALYGYTF
TGTGCCAGCACCCGGCGGGACAGCGCACTCTATGGCTACACCTTC
>TRBV7-2|NA|TRBJ2-1|NA
CASSLPPPSSRVYNEQFF
TGTGCCAGCAGCTTGCCCCCCCCTTCATCGAGGGTCTACAATGAGCAGTTCTTC
>TRBV7-9|TRBD2|TRBJ2-3|NA
CASSFPAPTSGISTDTQYF
TGTGCCAGCAGCTTTCCCGCCCCGACTAGCGGGATCTCAACAGATACGCAGTATTTT
>TRBV6-5|NA|TRBJ1-1|NA
CASRVVGGGTEAFF
TGTGCCAGCAGGGTGGTCGGGGGCGGCACTGAAGCTTTCTTT
>TRBV11-2|TRBD1|TRBJ2-7|NA
CASSSSGTVYEQYF
TGTGCCAGCAGCTCGTCCGGGACAGTCTACGAGCAGTACTTC
>TRBV6-1|NA|TRBJ1-1|NA
CASTYGNTEAFF
TGTGCCAGCACTTACGGGAACACTGAAGCTTTCTTT
>TRBV13|TRBD1|TRBJ2-2|NA
CASSPTGASNTGELFF
TGTGCCAGCAGCCCTACAGGGGCTTCGAACACCGGGGAGCTGTTTTTT
>TRBV10-3|NA|TRBJ2-1|NA
CAISEGSSNEQFF
TGTGCCATCAGTGAGGGGTCTAGCAATGAGCAGTTCTTC
>TRBV6-6|NA|TRBJ1-3|once
CASTGGSSGNTIYF
TGTGCCAGCACCGGCGGAAGCTCTGGAAACACCATATATTTT
>TRBV7-2|NA|TRBJ2-1|NA
CASSLGSHNEQFF
TGTGCCAGCAGCTTAGGAAGCCACAATGAGCAGTTCTTC
>TRBV10-3|NA|TRBJ2-7|NA
CAISGNTGKYEQYF
TGTGCCATCAGTGGAAATACAGGGAAGTACGAGCAGTACTTC
>TRBV28|NA|TRBJ1-3|NA
CASRDAGGRTIYF
TGTGCCAGCAGGGACGCCGGTGGGCGCACCATATATTTT
>TRBV4-1|NA|TRBJ2-2|NA
CASSPRGPNTGELFF
TGCGCCAGCAGCCCCAGGGGCCCGAACACCGGGGAGCTGTTTTTT
>TRBV28|NA|TRBJ2-1|once
CASSWSHEQFF
TGTGCCAGCAGTTGGAGTCATGAGCAGTTCTTC
>TRBV4-1|TRBD1|TRBJ1-1|NA
CASSQDSQGARNTEAFF
TGCGCCAGCAGCCAAGATTCCCAGGGGGCACGGAACACTGAAGCTTTCTTT
>TRBV18|NA|TRBJ2-2|NA
CASSPYVGGTVDTGELFF
TGTGCCAGCTCACCATACGTCGGAGGGACGGTGGACACCGGGGAGCTGTTTTTT
>TRBV9|TRBD2|TRBJ2-7|few
CASSPGTSGYEQYF
TGTGCCAGCAGCCCAGGGACTAGCGGCTACGAGCAGTACTTC
>TRBV5-4|TRBD2|TRBJ2-1|NA
CAAGPAGGYEQFF
TGTGCAGCAGGCCCAGCGGGAGGTTATGAGCAGTTCTTC